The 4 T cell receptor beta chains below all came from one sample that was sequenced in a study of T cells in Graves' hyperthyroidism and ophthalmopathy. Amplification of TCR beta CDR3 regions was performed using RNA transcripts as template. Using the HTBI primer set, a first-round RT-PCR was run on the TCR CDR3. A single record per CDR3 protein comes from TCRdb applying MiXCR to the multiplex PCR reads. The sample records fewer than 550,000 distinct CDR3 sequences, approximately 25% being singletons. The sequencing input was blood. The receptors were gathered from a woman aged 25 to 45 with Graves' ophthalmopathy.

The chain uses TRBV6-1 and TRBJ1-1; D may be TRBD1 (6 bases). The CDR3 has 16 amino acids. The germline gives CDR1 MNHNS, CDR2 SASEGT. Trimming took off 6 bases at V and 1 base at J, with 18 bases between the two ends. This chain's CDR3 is CASRADNREWNTEAFF. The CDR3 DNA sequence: TGTGCCAGCAGAGCCGATAACAGGGAGTGGAACACTGAAGCTTTCTTT.

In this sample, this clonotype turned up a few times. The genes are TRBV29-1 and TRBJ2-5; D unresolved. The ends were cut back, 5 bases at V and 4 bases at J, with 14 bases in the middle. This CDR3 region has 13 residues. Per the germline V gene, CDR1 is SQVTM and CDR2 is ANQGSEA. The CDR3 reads CSVLGAGGETQYF. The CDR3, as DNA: TGCAGCGTTTTGGGCGCAGGCGGAGAGACCCAGTACTTC.

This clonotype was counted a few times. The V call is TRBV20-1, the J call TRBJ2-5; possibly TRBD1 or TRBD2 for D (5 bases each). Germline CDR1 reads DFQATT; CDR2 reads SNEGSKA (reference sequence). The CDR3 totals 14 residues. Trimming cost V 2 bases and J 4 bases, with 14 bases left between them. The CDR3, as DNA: TGCAGTGCTAGATCAGCGAAGGGGACAGAGACCCAGTACTTC. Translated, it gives CSARSAKGTETQYF.

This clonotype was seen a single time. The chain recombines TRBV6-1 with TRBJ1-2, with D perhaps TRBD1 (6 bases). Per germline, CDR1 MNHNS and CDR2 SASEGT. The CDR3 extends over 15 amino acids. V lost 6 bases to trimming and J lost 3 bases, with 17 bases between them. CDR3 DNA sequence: TGTGCCAGCAGGGGTCTTAACAGGGCTGACTATGGCTACACCTTC. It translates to CASRGLNRADYGYTF.